Presented here are 29 T cell receptor beta chains from one specimen sequenced in a study of shared clonotypes between healthy human individuals. The protocol was immunoSEQ multiplex PCR, while the TCRdb copy is restricted to in-frame clones and leaves out a portion. The table records under 2.5 million clones, 85% to 95% of them present only once. The sequencing input was naive CD4+ T cells from PBMCs. Described subset: CD45RA+ positively selected. The receptors here all came from a man aged 18 to 29 in good health. Some clones in this sample may be carry-over from other donors' samples.

The chain combines TRBV5-1 with TRBJ2-7; a possible D gene is TRBD1 (6 bases). This CDR3 spans 15 amino acids. Germline V gives CDR1 SGHRS, CDR2 YFSETQ. V dropped 4 bases and J dropped 2 bases, with 16 bases sitting between them. The CDR3, as DNA: TGCGCCAGCAGCGCCCAACAGGGTTGGGCCTACGAGCAGTACTTC. It specifies CASSAQQGWAYEQYF.

The chain joins TRBV18 to TRBJ2-7, with 8 bases aligning to TRBD1. The CDR3 consists of 16 residues. J gave up 5 bases and V 0 bases, and 9 bases lay outside the gene matches. CDR1 and CDR2 from the germline V gene are KGHSH and LQKENI. CDR3 bases: TGTGCCAGCTCACCACCGTCGAGACAGGGGCACGACGAGCAGTACTTC. Translated: CASSPPSRQGHDEQYF.

V is TRBV2 and J is TRBJ1-5; D gene uncertain. This CDR3 contains 14 residues. Germline CDR1 is SNHLY and CDR2 is FYNNEI. V was trimmed by 3 bases and J by 6 bases, leaving 12 bases between them. The DNA for the CDR3 is TGTGCCAGCAGTGAGAGCCGGGTGGGTCAGCCCCAGCATTTT. Its protein is CASSESRVGQPQHF. Full variable domain (outside the CDR3, taken from reference TRBV2 and TRBJ1-5): EPEVTQTPSHQVTQMGQEVILRCVPISNHLYFYWYRQILGQKVEFLVSFYNNEISEKSEIFDDQFSVERPDGSNFTLKIRSTKLEDSAMYFCASSESRVGQPQHFGDGTRLSIL.

The chain is built from TRBV15 and TRBJ2-5; a weak D match, TRBD1 (5 bases). There are 14 residues in the CDR3. CDR1 LNHNV and CDR2 YYDKDF come from the germline V gene (reference sequence). Deletions cut 6 bases from V and 3 bases from J, with 14 bases between. In DNA, the CDR3 is TGTGCCACCAGTGGGGCCCCCAGGGAAGAGACCCAGTACTTC. Translated, it gives CATSGAPREETQYF.

In this sample, this clone turned up once. The gene calls are TRBV28 and TRBJ2-4, with a tentative D call TRBD2 (6 bases). The CDR3 has 17 residues. The V gene lost 5 bases and the J gene lost 2 bases, with 19 bases spanning the gap. Per germline, CDR1 MDHEN and CDR2 SYDVKM. CDR3 sequence (DNA): TGTGCCAGCAGTCCAATCGGGACTCGGTTAACCAAAAACATTCAGTACTTC. Translated: CASSPIGTRLTKNIQYF.

The V call is TRBV10-3, the J call TRBJ2-7, with TRBD2 matching over 8 bases. With V trimmed by 0 bases and J by 3 bases, 4 bases remained unmatched. The CDR3 totals 15 residues. Germline lookup yields CDR1 ENHRY and CDR2 SYGVKD. CDR3 DNA sequence: TGTGCCATCAGTGAGTCAGCCGCGGGGGGCTACGAGCAGTACTTC. Its translation: CAISESAAGGYEQYF.

This chain uses TRBV7-3 with TRBJ2-6; D possibly matches TRBD1 or TRBD2 (5 bases each). Per the germline V gene, CDR1 is SGHTA and CDR2 is FQGTGA. Trimming removed 5 bases from V and 0 bases from J, with 17 bases in between. The CDR3 consists of 18 residues. CDR3 amino acids: CASSRRGSAVSGANVLTF. The CDR3 nucleotides read TGTGCCAGCAGCCGACGGGGCAGTGCCGTCTCTGGGGCCAACGTCCTGACTTTC.

About this clone: This same CDR3 is encoded by further DNA sequences in the sample. The chain is built from TRBV18 and TRBJ2-7; D remains unclear. Per the germline V gene, CDR1 is KGHSH and CDR2 is LQKENI. There are 13 residues in the CDR3. Trimming cost V 0 bases and J 6 bases, with 9 bases left between them. CDR3 DNA: TGTGCCAGCTCACCACCGGTCAGATCCGAGCAGTACTTC. Amino acid sequence: CASSPPVRSEQYF.

The V call is TRBV5-1, the J call TRBJ1-4; possibly TRBD1 for D (5 bases). CDR1 SGHRS and CDR2 YFSETQ come from the germline V gene. V was pared by 2 bases and J by 4 bases, with 12 bases between. This CDR3 has 15 amino acids. The CDR3 region is CASSFGAHINEKLFF. The CDR3 DNA reads TGCGCCAGCAGCTTCGGGGCCCATATTAATGAAAAACTGTTTTTT.

This clone was seen a handful of times. The rearrangement links TRBV5-1 to TRBJ2-1, with 11 bases lining up with TRBD2. Germline-derived CDR1 and CDR2 are SGHRS and YFSETQ. The CDR3 covers 16 residues. Trimming took 2 bases from V and 5 from J; bases not matched to a gene: 6. CDR3 sequence: CASSLTLAGVDNEQFF. CDR3 nucleotide sequence: TGCGCCAGCAGCTTAACACTAGCGGGAGTTGACAATGAGCAGTTCTTC.

The CDR3: CASIMGLQAGDYEQYF. DNA of the CDR3: TGTGCCAGTATAATGGGGTTACAAGCGGGAGACTACGAGCAGTACTTC. V and J are TRBV19 and TRBJ2-7, with 8 bases identical to TRBD2. Trimming took 7 bases from V and 3 from J; bases not matched to a gene: 14. Germline CDR1 reads LNHDA; CDR2 reads SQIVND (reference sequence). The CDR3 contains 16 residues.

The genes are TRBV7-8 and TRBJ2-3, with TRBD2 as a possible D gene (6 bases). The CDR3 sequence is 15 residues long. In germline, CDR1 is SGHVS, CDR2 FQNEAQ. V was clipped by 1 base and J by 0 bases, with 8 bases between them. CDR3 protein: CASSLGGTSTDTQYF. The CDR3, as DNA: TGTGCCAGCAGCTTAGGCGGGACTAGCACAGATACGCAGTATTTT.

The V call is TRBV6-5, the J call TRBJ2-7; weak D call: TRBD1 (6 bases). The germline V gene has CDR1 MNHEY and CDR2 SVGAGI. The V gene lost 0 bases and the J gene lost 2 bases, with 11 bases spanning the gap. This CDR3 region has 15 residues. This chain's CDR3 is CASSYSARTAYEQYF. CDR3 nucleotide sequence: TGTGCCAGCAGTTACTCTGCTAGGACAGCCTACGAGCAGTACTTC.

This sequence joins TRBV27 and TRBJ2-3; the match to TRBD2 covers 8 bases. The V gene's germline CDR1 is MNHEY and CDR2 SMNVEV (reference sequence). This CDR3 has 16 residues. J lost 4 bases, V lost 3 bases, and 9 bases had no gene match. CDR3 loop: CASSFYAPGLADTQYF. In nucleotides, the CDR3 is TGTGCCAGCAGTTTTTACGCGCCGGGACTAGCAGATACGCAGTATTTT.

The chain is built from TRBV28 and TRBJ1-2, with 7 bases aligning to TRBD1. From germline, CDR1 is MDHEN and CDR2 SYDVKM. J gave up 4 bases and V 5 bases, and 10 bases lay outside the gene matches. The CDR3 has 15 amino acids. In nucleotides, the CDR3 is TGTGCCAGCAGTAACCAAGGGGGCAAAGGCTATGGCTACACCTTC. Its protein is CASSNQGGKGYGYTF.

This chain links TRBV29-1 with TRBJ2-7; perhaps TRBD2 as D (5 bases). CDR1 is SQVTM, CDR2 ANQGSEA, per germline. This CDR3 comprises 13 residues. The germline V and J ends were trimmed by 3 bases and 8 bases, with 17 bases remaining between them. The CDR3 here is CSVDSRRGSQQYF. The CDR3 DNA is TGCAGCGTTGATAGCCGGAGAGGGAGTCAGCAGTACTTC.

This chain joins TRBV29-1 and TRBJ2-7; D may be TRBD2 (6 bases). The germline gives CDR1 SQVTM, CDR2 ANQGSEA. There are 12 residues in the CDR3. The V and J ends lost 6 bases and 4 bases respectively, with 13 bases between them. The CDR3 loop reads CSVRPAGYEQYF. CDR3 in DNA: TGCAGCGTCCGACCCGCGGGGTACGAGCAGTACTTC.

The gene calls are TRBV5-1 and TRBJ2-2; 8 nucleotides line up with TRBD1. This CDR3 spans 16 amino acids. With 3 bases clipped from V and 6 bases from J, the junction kept 10 bases outside the gene matches. Germline values: CDR1 SGHRS, CDR2 YFSETQ. The CDR3, as DNA: TGCGCCAGCAGCTGGACCGGACAGGGATTCGCCGGGGAGCTGTTTTTT. It specifies CASSWTGQGFAGELFF.

This rearrangement joins TRBV18 to TRBJ2-7; 12 bases are shared with TRBD2. CDR1 and CDR2 from the germline V gene are KGHSH and LQKENI. Trimming removed 4 bases from V and 4 bases from J; junction bases left unmatched: 5. This CDR3 spans 15 amino acids. Here the CDR3 reads CASSRTTSGSYEQYF. CDR3 bases: TGTGCCAGCTCACGAACGACTAGCGGGAGTTACGAGCAGTACTTC.

The V call is TRBV28, the J call TRBJ1-2; D perhaps matches TRBD1 (6 bases). This CDR3 is built from 19 residues. Deletions cut 3 bases from V and 4 bases from J, with 27 bases between. Germline CDR1 MDHEN, CDR2 SYDVKM. The CDR3 DNA reads as TGTGCCAGCAGTTTTATGATGTTAGGTGCACTGACAGGCTCCTATGGCTACACCTTC. Encoded protein: CASSFMMLGALTGSYGYTF.

This chain connects TRBV5-1 to TRBJ2-4, with 10 nucleotides matching TRBD2. After removal of 2 bases from V and 7 bases from J, the junction contained 9 bases not matched to a gene. The CDR3 loop spans 16 amino acids. Germline V gene data show CDR1 as SGHRS and CDR2 as YFSETQ. The chain's CDR3 is CASSFLPSGSWNIQYF. CDR3 nucleotide sequence: TGCGCCAGCAGCTTCCTCCCTAGCGGGAGTTGGAACATTCAGTACTTC.

This chain connects TRBV2 to TRBJ2-1; D uncertain. Germline-derived CDR1 and CDR2 are SNHLY and FYNNEI. V lost 6 bases and J lost 0, with 15 bases in between. This CDR3 contains 16 residues. CDR3 coding DNA: TGTGCCAGCAGCCGTGGACGGCTGAGCTCCTACAATGAGCAGTTCTTC. Protein sequence: CASSRGRLSSYNEQFF.

The J gene is TRBJ2-5, the V gene TRBV7-9; D is unclear. CDR1 SEHNR and CDR2 FQNEAQ come from the germline V gene (reference sequence). The CDR3 contains 13 residues. Trimming pared 0 bases from V and 9 bases from J, leaving 11 bases between. CDR3 in DNA: TGTGCCAGCAGCTTAGCATCAGCAGTAGCCCAGTACTTC. Translated, it gives CASSLASAVAQYF.

The chain has TRBV28 and TRBJ1-2, with 7 bases aligning to TRBD1. J was trimmed by 7 bases and V by 6 bases; bases with no gene match: 11. The CDR3 spans 14 residues. Germline V lookup: CDR1 MDHEN, CDR2 SYDVKM. The CDR3 loop reads CASSLRQGYRGYTF. In DNA form, the CDR3 reads TGTGCCAGCAGCCTGAGACAGGGTTATCGTGGCTACACCTTC.

As for this clone: Within the sample, other DNA sequences also encode this same CDR3. The chain uses TRBV5-1 and TRBJ2-7; perhaps D is TRBD1 or TRBD2 (5 bases each). The V end was cut by 0 bases, the J end by 2 bases, with 12 bases between. CDR1 SGHRS and CDR2 YFSETQ come from the germline V gene. This CDR3 has 15 residues. The DNA of the CDR3 is TGCGCCAGCAGCTTGGAGGCGTCGGGGCCCTACGAGCAGTACTTC. Its protein is CASSLEASGPYEQYF.

This clone was seen a few times. An end of the junction does not agree with germline; a read error may underlie this. The CDR3 reads CAWRKVQGARIF. The CDR3 nucleotides read TGTGCCTGGAGGAAGGTGCAGGGGGCGCGAATCTTT. The chain couples TRBV30 to TRBJ1-1; 8 positions agree with TRBD1. The CDR3 consists of 12 residues. CDR1 and CDR2 (germline): GTSNPN, SVGIG (reference sequence).

The chain couples TRBV18 to TRBJ1-1; tentative D call: TRBD1 (5 bases). Trimming took 3 bases from V and 1 from J, leaving 12 bases between them. The germline V gene encodes CDR1 KGHSH and CDR2 LQKENI. This CDR3 is 15 amino acids long. This chain's CDR3 is CASSPWTQRNTEAFF. The CDR3 bases are TGTGCCAGCTCACCTTGGACACAGAGGAACACTGAAGCTTTCTTT.

V and J are TRBV10-2 and TRBJ1-1; D is ambiguous. The CDR3 extends over 11 amino acids. In germline, CDR1 is WSHSY, CDR2 SAAADI. With 6 bases removed from V and 1 base from J, the gap between germline ends came to 3 bases. The CDR3 spells CASRQNTEAFF. In nucleotides, the CDR3 is TGCGCCAGCAGGCAGAACACTGAAGCTTTCTTT.

In its sample, this clone was seen a few times. V is TRBV29-1 and J is TRBJ1-1; D is undetermined. The germline gives CDR1 SQVTM, CDR2 ANQGSEA. Trimming removed 8 bases from V and 5 bases from J, with 6 bases in between. The CDR3 has 9 residues. The CDR3 nucleotides are TGCAGCTCGGGGACTGAAGCTTTCTTT. Translated: CSSGTEAFF.